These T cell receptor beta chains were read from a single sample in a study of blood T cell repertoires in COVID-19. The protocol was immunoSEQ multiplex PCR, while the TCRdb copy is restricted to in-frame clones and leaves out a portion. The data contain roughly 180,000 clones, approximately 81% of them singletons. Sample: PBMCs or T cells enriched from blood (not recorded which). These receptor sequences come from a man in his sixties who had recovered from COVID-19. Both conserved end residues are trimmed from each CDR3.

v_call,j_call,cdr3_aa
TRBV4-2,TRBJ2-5,ASSQEVGGKETQY
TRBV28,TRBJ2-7,ASSFSRGAVGY
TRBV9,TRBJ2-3,ASSVSSSGGTDTQY
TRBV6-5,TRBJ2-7,ASSLTSGYEQY
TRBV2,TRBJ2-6,ASSEALPGAGANVLT
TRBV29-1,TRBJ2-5,SVGEYAQY
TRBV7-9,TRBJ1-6,ASSSGNLSPLH
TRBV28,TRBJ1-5,ASSSHPRDQPQH
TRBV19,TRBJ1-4,ASTYVGRSEKLF
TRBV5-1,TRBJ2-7,ASSPSGSSYEQY
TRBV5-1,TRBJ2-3,ASSLAGSGRSDTQY